Below are 10 T cell receptor beta chains sequenced from a single sample in a study of blood T cell repertoires in COVID-19. Libraries were prepared by immunoSEQ multiplex PCR; TCRdb keeps only in-frame clonotypes and omits some of them. Of about 62,000 clones in the sample, 75% to 90% were seen once. Sequenced material: peripheral blood. All receptors derive from an older woman with COVID-19, enrolled during active disease.

The rearrangement uses TRBV5-4 and TRBJ1-1, with unresolved D. Germline V gene data show CDR1 as SGHNT and CDR2 as YYREEE (reference sequence). This CDR3 contains 13 residues. Trimming pared 3 bases from V and 7 bases from J, leaving 13 bases between. The CDR3 DNA sequence: TGTGCCAGCAGCTCCCCCTTACAGCTTGAAGCTTTCTTT. Translated: CASSSPLQLEAFF.

A few counts support this clone. The V call is TRBV24-1, the J call TRBJ1-1; D is unresolved. CDR3 length equals 11 residues. Germline CDR1 KGHDR, CDR2 SFDVKD. Deletions cut 4 bases from V and 11 bases from J, with 10 bases between. The CDR3 sequence: CATSEEASAFF. The CDR3 nucleotides are TGTGCCACCAGTGAAGAGGCCTCCGCTTTCTTT.

This chain connects TRBV14 to TRBJ2-7, with 7 bases matching TRBD2. Germline lookup yields CDR1 SGHDN and CDR2 FVKESK. V gave up 4 bases and J gave up 5 bases; unmatched junction bases: 20. CDR3 length equals 18 residues. The CDR3 is CASSPLRSVGGSGDEQYF. CDR3 nucleotide sequence: TGTGCCAGCAGCCCCCTCAGGTCCGTCGGCGGGAGCGGGGACGAGCAGTACTTC.

This clone is a singleton in its sample. The chain combines TRBV7-8 with TRBJ2-1, with 9 nucleotides matching TRBD2. The V gene end was trimmed by 3 bases and the J gene end by 2 bases; junction bases not matched to a gene: 5. The CDR3 spans 16 residues. Germline loops: CDR1 SGHVS, CDR2 FQNEAQ. The CDR3: CASSFLLAGPYNEQFF. The CDR3 region has the DNA TGTGCCAGCAGCTTCCTGCTAGCGGGACCCTACAATGAGCAGTTCTTC.

This clone was counted a single time. This CDR3 is CASSIERGGTEAFF. DNA of the CDR3: TGTGCCAGTAGTATAGAAAGGGGCGGCACTGAAGCTTTCTTT. The V call is TRBV19, the J call TRBJ1-1; a weak D match, TRBD1 (5 bases). With 0 bases removed from V and 4 bases from J, the gap between germline ends came to 9 bases. Germline assignment: CDR1 LNHDA and CDR2 SQIVND (reference sequence). The CDR3 covers 14 residues.

This clone was counted a few times. V and J are TRBV3-1 (or the pseudogene TRBV3-2) and TRBJ1-1, with 7 bases matching TRBD1. After removal of 3 bases from V and 1 base from J, the junction contained 5 bases not matched to a gene. Germline loops: CDR1 LGHDT, CDR2 YNNKEL (reference sequence). The CDR3 runs 15 residues. CDR3 protein: CASSQSTGANTEAFF. The CDR3 nucleotides read TGTGCCAGCAGCCAGTCTACAGGGGCGAACACTGAAGCTTTCTTT.

The chain combines TRBV24-1 with TRBJ2-7, with 8 bases lining up with TRBD1. The CDR3 has 16 amino acids. CDR1 and CDR2 (germline): KGHDR, SFDVKD. V trimming: 3 bases; J trimming: 5 bases; junction bases outside the gene matches: 11. The CDR3 DNA reads as TGTGCCACCAGTGATAGAAACAGGGGGTTCGGCGACGAGCAGTACTTC. It is translated as CATSDRNRGFGDEQYF.

The chain uses TRBV7-9 and TRBJ2-2, with TRBD2 matching 13 bases. Germline V gives CDR1 SEHNR, CDR2 FQNEAQ (reference sequence). The J segment lost 5 bases and the V segment lost 5 bases, leaving 11 bases of the junction unmatched. The CDR3 has 18 residues. DNA for the CDR3: TGTGCCAGCAGCGGTGGAATCGGGACTAGCGGGATTACCGGGGAGCTGTTTTTT. Translation gives CASSGGIGTSGITGELFF.

This chain links TRBV6-5 with TRBJ1-1; D might be TRBD1 (5 bases). Deletions cut 7 bases from V and 3 bases from J, with 12 bases between. CDR3 length: 13 amino acids. Germline V gene sequence: CDR1 MNHEY, CDR2 SVGAGI. The DNA for the CDR3 is TGTGCCAGCAAGCGTCCAGGGTACACTGAAGCTTTCTTT. Its translation: CASKRPGYTEAFF.

The chain employs TRBV30 and TRBJ1-3; D is unclear. Trimming left V 5 bases short and J 3 bases short, with 11 bases between. Per the germline V gene, CDR1 is GTSNPN and CDR2 is SVGIG (reference sequence). The CDR3 has 13 amino acids. The CDR3 coding sequence is TGTGCCTGGGTGGAGTTGGGTGGAAACACCATATATTTT. Translation gives CAWVELGGNTIYF.